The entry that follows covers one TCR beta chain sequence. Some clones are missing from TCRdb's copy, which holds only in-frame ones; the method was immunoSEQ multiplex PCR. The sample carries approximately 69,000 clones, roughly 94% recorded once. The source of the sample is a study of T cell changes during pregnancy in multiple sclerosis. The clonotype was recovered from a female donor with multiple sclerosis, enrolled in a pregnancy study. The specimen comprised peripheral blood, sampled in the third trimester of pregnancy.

This CDR3 reads CASSIGPWRAQHF. In DNA form, the CDR3 reads TGTGCCAGTAGTATAGGGCCATGGAGGGCCCAGCATTTT. This chain links TRBV19 with TRBJ1-5; D unresolved. This CDR3 has 13 amino acids. The germline CDR1 and CDR2 sequences are LNHDA and SQIVND (reference sequence). Between the trimmed V and J ends, which lost 1 base and 11 bases, there was a span of 12 bases.